The rows below give T cell receptor beta chains drawn from one sample of a study of T-cell reconstitution after alpha-beta-depleted transplantation in children. TCRdb reanalysed the PCR reads using MiXCR and keeps one entry per CDR3 protein. Of 150,000 to 200,000 distinct CDR3 sequences in the sample, 6.3% were seen once. Sequenced material: PBMCs, taken before TCRalphabeta/CD19-depleted stem cell transplant. The receptors were sampled from a girl under three years old with combined immunodeficiency, due to receive a stem cell transplant. Each CDR3 is given with its conserved first and last residue. D genes are given only for firm matches. Expanded clones get a size class; other rows say once, few or many, or leave the size out.

J: TRBJ2-1
D: TRBD2
size: many
V: TRBV7-2
DNA: TGTGCCAGCAGCTTAGCCCTACTAGCGGGATCCTACAATGAGCAGTTCTTC
CDR3: CASSLALLAGSYNEQFF

J: TRBJ2-3
D: .
size: many
V: TRBV7-2
DNA: TGTGCCAGCAGCTTAGCGAAGCGAGGAATTCCAGATACGCAGTATTTT
CDR3: CASSLAKRGIPDTQYF

J: TRBJ1-1
D: TRBD1
size: many
V: TRBV12-3/TRBV12-4
DNA: TGTGCCAGCAGTCTACAGGGGGCGCGAAGCACTGAAGCTTTCTTT
CDR3: CASSLQGARSTEAFF

J: TRBJ2-1
D: .
size: many
V: TRBV19
DNA: TGTGCCAGTTCTTTCCTAGGCGGGGGCCCGGCGCAGTTCTTC
CDR3: CASSFLGGGPAQFF

J: TRBJ2-3
D: TRBD1
size: many
V: TRBV2
DNA: TGTGCCAGCGACAGGGGAGTCGGCACAGATACGCAGTATTTT
CDR3: CASDRGVGTDTQYF

J: TRBJ2-3
D: TRBD2
size: many
V: TRBV11-1
DNA: TGTGCCAGCAGCTTGATACTAGCGCCGATTGGGACAGATACGCAGTATTTT
CDR3: CASSLILAPIGTDTQYF

J: TRBJ2-7
D: TRBD1
size: many
V: TRBV10-3
DNA: TGTGCCATCACTCGGGACAGCTCCTACGAGCAGTACTTC
CDR3: CAITRDSSYEQYF

J: TRBJ2-7
D: .
size: many
V: TRBV7-2
DNA: TGTGCCAGCAGCTTAGTCTCCGGGAGTGGAGGGTACGAGCAGTACTTC
CDR3: CASSLVSGSGGYEQYF

J: TRBJ2-7
D: .
size: many
V: TRBV20-1
DNA: TGCAGTGCTAGAAAGACAGTGTCCCACGAGCAGTACTTC
CDR3: CSARKTVSHEQYF

J: TRBJ2-7
D: TRBD1
size: many
V: TRBV29-1
DNA: TGCAGCGTCCGGACCGGGACAGCCTACGAGCAGTACTTC
CDR3: CSVRTGTAYEQYF

J: TRBJ1-3
D: TRBD1
size: many
V: TRBV20-1
DNA: TGCAGTGCTCGGGACAGGCGTCTTCGCAACACCATATATTTT
CDR3: CSARDRRLRNTIYF

J: TRBJ2-7
D: .
size: many
V: TRBV4-3
DNA: TGCGCCAGCAGCCAAGAAGCAGGAATGGACTACGAGCAGTACTTC
CDR3: CASSQEAGMDYEQYF

J: TRBJ2-3
D: .
size: many
V: TRBV12-3/TRBV12-4
DNA: TGTGCCAGCAGGACGGACGGATCTCGGCCAGATACGCAGTATTTT
CDR3: CASRTDGSRPDTQYF

J: TRBJ2-1
D: .
size: .
V: TRBV10-3
DNA: TGTGCCACCCAACCCGGGACCCCCTCCTACAATGAGCAGTTCTTC
CDR3: CATQPGTPSYNEQFF

J: TRBJ2-7
D: TRBD2
size: many
V: TRBV9
DNA: TGTGCCAGCAGCGTAACGCCTAGCGGGGACTACGAGCAGTACTTC
CDR3: CASSVTPSGDYEQYF

J: TRBJ2-5
D: .
size: few
V: TRBV7-9
DNA: TGTGCCAGCAGCTTGGGAGGACAGAGGGAGACCCAGTACTTC
CDR3: CASSLGGQRETQYF

J: TRBJ2-2
D: TRBD2
size: many
V: TRBV6-1
DNA: TGTGCCAGCAGTCTCCGCCGGGGGGCGAACACCGGGGAGCTGTTTTTT
CDR3: CASSLRRGANTGELFF

J: TRBJ2-3
D: .
size: many
V: TRBV20-1
DNA: TGCAGTGCTAGAGATCTTGGGGCAGATACGCAGTATTTT
CDR3: CSARDLGADTQYF

J: TRBJ2-5
D: .
size: many
V: TRBV7-2
DNA: TGTGCCAGCAGCCTAAGGGCAGATGGGGAGACCCAGTACTTC
CDR3: CASSLRADGETQYF

J: TRBJ1-2
D: TRBD1
size: many
V: TRBV12-3/TRBV12-4
DNA: TGTGCCAGCAGCCTGACAGGGATCTATGGCTACACCTTC
CDR3: CASSLTGIYGYTF

J: TRBJ2-2
D: .
size: many
V: TRBV29-1
DNA: TGCAGCGTTGATGATTGGGCCGGGGAGCTGTTTTTT
CDR3: CSVDDWAGELFF

J: TRBJ2-7
D: .
size: many
V: TRBV7-8
DNA: TGTGCCAGCAGCCCCTATAGGGCCCTCACCTACGAGCAGTACTTC
CDR3: CASSPYRALTYEQYF

J: TRBJ2-7
D: .
size: many
V: TRBV20-1
DNA: TGCAGTGCTAGAGATCGGGCTAGCTGGAGAAGCTCCTACGAGCAGTACTTC
CDR3: CSARDRASWRSSYEQYF

J: TRBJ2-3
D: .
size: few
V: TRBV29-1
DNA: TGCAGCGTTGAAGGAGACCACCAATCCACAGATACGCAGTATTTT
CDR3: CSVEGDHQSTDTQYF

J: TRBJ2-1
D: .
size: many
V: TRBV12-3/TRBV12-4
DNA: TGTGCCAGCAGTCCCATGCCGATACCATCCACCTTC
CDR3: CASSPMPIPSTF

J: TRBJ2-1
D: TRBD2
size: .
V: TRBV12-3/TRBV12-4
DNA: TGTGCCAGCAGTCTTCTAGCGGGGGGTTGGAATGAGCAGTTCTTC
CDR3: CASSLLAGGWNEQFF

J: TRBJ2-5
D: .
size: many
V: TRBV4-2
DNA: TGTGCCAGCAGCCAAGATATGTCGCCGGGGATCCCGAAGACCCAGTACTTC
CDR3: CASSQDMSPGIPKTQYF

J: TRBJ2-7
D: .
size: many
V: TRBV20-1
DNA: TGCAGTGCGGCCAGCTCCTACGAGCAGTACTTC
CDR3: CSAASSYEQYF

J: TRBJ2-2
D: .
size: many
V: TRBV6-5
DNA: TGTGCCAGCAGTTACAGGCCGTTACTCACCGGGGAGCTGTTTTTT
CDR3: CASSYRPLLTGELFF

J: TRBJ2-1
D: .
size: many
V: TRBV29-1
DNA: TGCAGCGTTGTAGGTGCGAAAGAAATTGAGTACAATGAGCAGTTCTTC
CDR3: CSVVGAKEIEYNEQFF

J: TRBJ2-7
D: .
size: many
V: TRBV5-1
DNA: TGCGCCAGCAGCCCAACCTTAGACAGGATCTACGAGCAGTACTTC
CDR3: CASSPTLDRIYEQYF

J: TRBJ2-7
D: TRBD1
size: many
V: TRBV28
DNA: TGTGCCAGTACAGGGGGAGGTGGCACTATAGCCTACGAGCAGTACTTC
CDR3: CASTGGGGTIAYEQYF

J: TRBJ2-7
D: TRBD1
size: medium-sized
V: TRBV13
DNA: TGTGCCAGCAGCGGGGACAGGGTCGGCGACTACGAGCAGTACTTC
CDR3: CASSGDRVGDYEQYF